The 21 T cell receptor beta chains below all came from one sample that was sequenced in a study of OX40 agonist ivuxolimab in advanced cancers. The repertoire was sequenced with immunoSEQ multiplex PCR; TCRdb's copy has only in-frame clones and lacks some. The table records 42,000 or so clones, approximately 87% of them present only once. The sequencing used CD4+ or CD8+ T cells sorted from blood, collected in a trial of the OX40 agonist ivuxolimab. These receptors all stem from an adult with an advanced solid tumor such as melanoma, head and neck, liver or kidney cancer.

This chain connects TRBV6-5 to TRBJ2-3; D is possibly TRBD2 (6 bases). The V gene's germline CDR1 is MNHEY and CDR2 SVGAGI. V gave up 6 bases and J gave up 0 bases, with 13 bases separating them. The CDR3 loop spans 15 amino acids. CDR3 protein: CASSDGRGSTDTQYF. CDR3 DNA sequence: TGTGCCAGCAGCGACGGGCGGGGTAGCACAGATACGCAGTATTTT.

This clone has only one observation. The CDR3 region has the DNA TGTGCCAGCAGCCCTGGACAGGGTCTCTATGGCTACACCTTC. Amino acid sequence: CASSPGQGLYGYTF. The rearrangement links TRBV7-9 to TRBJ1-2, with 8 bases lining up with TRBD1. Trimming took 5 bases from V and 4 from J; bases not matched to a gene: 6. This CDR3 has 14 amino acids. Germline-derived CDR1 and CDR2 are SEHNR and FQNEAQ (reference sequence).

The rearrangement joins TRBV6-5 to TRBJ2-3; 8 positions match TRBD2. Looked up from germline, CDR1 is MNHEY and CDR2 is SVGAGI. The CDR3 is made up of 16 amino acids. V was clipped by 2 bases and J by 2 bases; unmatched bases: 6. For the CDR3, the DNA is TGTGCCAGCAGTTACATGGGCGGGGGGCACACAGATACGCAGTATTTT. This codes for CASSYMGGGHTDTQYF.

The CDR3 region has the DNA TGTGCCAGCAGTCCTAGCTCCTACGAGCAGTACTTC. Its translation is CASSPSSYEQYF. V is TRBV2 and J is TRBJ2-7, with D unclear. The germline V and J ends were trimmed by 5 bases and 0 bases, with 5 bases remaining between them. The germline V gene encodes CDR1 SNHLY and CDR2 FYNNEI. This CDR3 comprises 12 residues.

The chain joins TRBV28 to TRBJ2-5; D remains ambiguous. Near its end, the DNA agrees better with TRBJ2-7, so the J call may be wrong. The length of the CDR3 is 12 residues. Germline V lookup: CDR1 MDHEN, CDR2 SYDVKM. CDR3 in amino acids: CASSRQAYEQYF. CDR3 in DNA: TGTGCCAGCAGCCGTCAGGCCTACGAGCAGTACTTC.

V usage is TRBV2 and J usage is TRBJ1-5, with TRBD1 matching over 10 bases. CDR3 length: 17 amino acids. J was trimmed by 0 bases and V by 5 bases; bases with no gene match: 7. The germline V gene encodes CDR1 SNHLY and CDR2 FYNNEI. In DNA form, the CDR3 reads TGTGCCAGCAGTCCGGAGGGACAGGGGATTAGCAATCAGCCCCAGCATTTT. Translating it yields CASSPEGQGISNQPQHF.

V and J are TRBV19 and TRBJ2-7; TRBD2 is a possible D gene (7 bases). Germline V gene lookup returns CDR1 LNHDA and CDR2 SQIVND (reference sequence). CDR3 size: 14 residues. With 3 bases removed from V and 5 bases from J, the gap between germline ends came to 14 bases. CDR3 sequence (DNA): TGTGCCAGTAGTATTCAAGGGGGGGCCCACGAGCAGTACTTC. This sequence encodes CASSIQGGAHEQYF.

V and J are TRBV20-1 and TRBJ2-1; either TRBD1 or TRBD2 may supply D (5 bases each). Per the germline V gene, CDR1 is DFQATT and CDR2 is SNEGSKA (reference sequence). Trimming took 4 bases from V and 15 from J, leaving 16 bases between them. This CDR3 is built from 11 residues. The CDR3 spells CSAKRDLRGFF. The CDR3 DNA reads TGCAGTGCTAAAAGGGACCTAAGAGGGTTCTTC.

The J gene is TRBJ2-3, the V gene TRBV5-4, with a weak D call TRBD2 (6 bases). The CDR3 extends over 14 amino acids. The germline gives CDR1 SGHNT, CDR2 YYREEE (reference sequence). V was cut by 5 bases and J by 3 bases, with 13 bases left in between. The CDR3 region is CASRAGYGTDTQYF. CDR3 bases: TGTGCCAGCAGGGCGGGGTACGGAACAGATACGCAGTATTTT.

V usage is TRBV30 and J usage is TRBJ1-4; a weak D match, TRBD1 (6 bases). V dropped 4 bases and J dropped 8 bases, with 17 bases sitting between them. The CDR3 is made up of 14 amino acids. Germline V gene data show CDR1 as GTSNPN and CDR2 as SVGIG (reference sequence). DNA for the CDR3: TGTGCCTGGACGGACAGAAACATGGGCGAAAAACTGTTTTTT. Translating gives CAWTDRNMGEKLFF.

This rearrangement joins TRBV6-5 to TRBJ2-1; a weak D match, TRBD1 (6 bases). Germline V gene lookup returns CDR1 MNHEY and CDR2 SVGAGI. V shed 6 bases and J shed 1 base, with 10 bases lying between them. The CDR3 covers 14 residues. CDR3 amino acids: CASSAGESYNEQFF. In DNA, the CDR3 is TGTGCCAGCAGCGCAGGGGAATCCTACAATGAGCAGTTCTTC.

The genes are TRBV7-3 and TRBJ2-5; no definite D call. The DNA end is more similar to TRBJ2-7, so the J call may be wrong. This CDR3 has 10 residues. Germline V gene lookup returns CDR1 SGHTA and CDR2 FQGTGA. The CDR3 DNA reads TGTGCCAGCAGTCGTGACGAGCAGTACTTC. Translated: CASSRDEQYF.

The J gene is TRBJ1-4, the V gene TRBV18; no clear D gene. Trimming took 3 bases from V and 3 from J, leaving 8 bases between them. The CDR3 totals 14 residues. The germline V gene has CDR1 KGHSH and CDR2 LQKENI. In DNA, the CDR3 is TGTGCCAGCTCACCGGCTGCCTCTAATGAAAAACTGTTTTTT. This gives the protein CASSPAASNEKLFF.

The chain couples TRBV18 to TRBJ1-5; D gene ambiguous. Trimming took 3 bases from V and 0 from J, leaving 9 bases between them. Germline lookup yields CDR1 KGHSH and CDR2 LQKENI. The CDR3 length is 15 residues. The CDR3 spells CASSPDSYSNQPQHF. The DNA for the CDR3 is TGTGCCAGCTCACCCGATTCTTATAGCAATCAGCCCCAGCATTTT.

The J gene is TRBJ2-5, the V gene TRBV21-1; the D call of TRBD2 is as the table states it, not checked on the DNA. TRBV21-1 is shown as a pseudogene. The length of the CDR3 is 16 residues. The CDR3 reads CASRESAGEDQETQYF. The CDR3 region has the DNA TGTGCCAGCAGGGAGTCAGCGGGAGAGGACCAAGAGACCCAGTACTTC.

This rearrangement joins TRBV7-2 to TRBJ2-3; TRBD2 might be the D (6 bases). Trimming pared 5 bases from V and 4 bases from J, leaving 19 bases between. CDR3 size: 16 residues. Germline CDR1 is SGHTA and CDR2 is FQGNSA. The CDR3 region has the DNA TGTGCCAGCAGCATCCCTGGGGGGAGTAAGTCAGATACGCAGTATTTT. Protein sequence: CASSIPGGSKSDTQYF.

This clone has just one count. The V and J genes are TRBV7-8 and TRBJ1-4; TRBD1 matches 7 bases. The V gene end was trimmed by 6 bases and the J gene end by 4 bases; junction bases not matched to a gene: 5. This CDR3 spans 14 amino acids. Germline V CDR1 and CDR2: SGHVS, FQNEAQ. The CDR3 coding sequence is TGTGCCAGCAGGGCTGGACAGGTTAATGAAAAACTGTTTTTT. Protein sequence: CASRAGQVNEKLFF.

J is TRBJ2-4 and V is TRBV19, with TRBD2 identical over 8 bases. The germline gives CDR1 LNHDA, CDR2 SQIVND (reference sequence). The trim removed 2 bases at V and 3 bases at J, leaving 3 bases unmatched. The CDR3 consists of 15 residues. CDR3 nucleotides: TGTGCCAGTAGTATAACGGGAGGGGTCAAAAACATTCAGTACTTC. Residues: CASSITGGVKNIQYF.

This chain uses TRBV4-2 with TRBJ1-5; possible D gene TRBD1, 5 bases. The CDR3 is made up of 16 amino acids. V dropped 1 base and J dropped 3 bases, with 13 bases sitting between them. Germline CDR1 reads LGHNA; CDR2 reads YNFKEQ. CDR3 sequence reads: CASSQVHGGFNQPQHF. CDR3 in DNA: TGTGCCAGCAGCCAAGTTCACGGGGGTTTCAATCAGCCCCAGCATTTT.

This chain connects TRBV5-1 to TRBJ2-3, with D possibly matching TRBD1 (6 bases). V lost 2 bases and J 5 bases, leaving 15 bases between the germline ends. Germline V gene data show CDR1 as SGHRS and CDR2 as YFSETQ. The CDR3 spans 15 residues. The CDR3 is CASSLEPGAEDTQYF. The DNA for the CDR3 is TGCGCCAGCAGCTTAGAGCCAGGGGCGGAAGATACGCAGTATTTT.

The chain combines TRBV7-8 with TRBJ2-5; 8 bases line up with TRBD2. Trimming removed 5 bases from V and 5 bases from J; junction bases left unmatched: 7. CDR3 size: 14 residues. Germline CDR1 SGHVS, CDR2 FQNEAQ. The DNA for the CDR3 is TGTGCCAGCAGCCCGGAGCGGGGGAGGGAGACCCAGTACTTC. Translating gives CASSPERGRETQYF.